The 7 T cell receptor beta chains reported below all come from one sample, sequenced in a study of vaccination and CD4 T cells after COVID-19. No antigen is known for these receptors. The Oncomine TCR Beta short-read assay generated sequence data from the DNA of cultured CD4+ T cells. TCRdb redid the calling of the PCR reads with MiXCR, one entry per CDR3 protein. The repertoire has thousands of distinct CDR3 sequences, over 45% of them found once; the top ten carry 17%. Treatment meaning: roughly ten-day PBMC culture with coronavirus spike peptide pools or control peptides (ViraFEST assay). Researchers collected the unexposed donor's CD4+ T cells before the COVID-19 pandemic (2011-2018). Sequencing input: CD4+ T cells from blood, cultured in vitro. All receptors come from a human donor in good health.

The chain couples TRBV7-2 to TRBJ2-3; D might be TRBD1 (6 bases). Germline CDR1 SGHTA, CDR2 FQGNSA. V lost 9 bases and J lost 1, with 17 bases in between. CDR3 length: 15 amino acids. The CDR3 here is CASLEGGVGTDTQYF. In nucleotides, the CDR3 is TGTGCCAGTTTAGAAGGGGGAGTCGGCACAGATACGCAGTATTTT.

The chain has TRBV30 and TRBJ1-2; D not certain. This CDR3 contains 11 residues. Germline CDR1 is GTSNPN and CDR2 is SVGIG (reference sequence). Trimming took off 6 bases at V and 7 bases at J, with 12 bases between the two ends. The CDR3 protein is CACFEAPGYTF. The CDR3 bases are TGTGCCTGCTTCGAAGCCCCTGGCTACACCTTC.

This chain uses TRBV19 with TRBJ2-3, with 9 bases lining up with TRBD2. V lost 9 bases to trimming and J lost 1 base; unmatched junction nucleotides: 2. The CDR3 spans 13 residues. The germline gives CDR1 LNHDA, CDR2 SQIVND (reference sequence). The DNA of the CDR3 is TGTGCCAGCCAGCGGGGGGGCACAGATACGCAGTATTTT. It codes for CASQRGGTDTQYF.

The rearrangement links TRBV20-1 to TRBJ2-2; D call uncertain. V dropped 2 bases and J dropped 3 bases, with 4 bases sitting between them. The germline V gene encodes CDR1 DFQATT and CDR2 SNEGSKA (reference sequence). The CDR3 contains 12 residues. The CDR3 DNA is TGCAGTGCTAGACACGACACCGGGGAGCTGTTTTTT. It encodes CSARHDTGELFF.

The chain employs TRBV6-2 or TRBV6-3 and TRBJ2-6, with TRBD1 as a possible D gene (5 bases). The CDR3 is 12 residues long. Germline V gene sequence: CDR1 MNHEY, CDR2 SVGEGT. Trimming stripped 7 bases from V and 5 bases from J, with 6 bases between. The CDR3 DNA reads TGTGCCAGCAAGGACAGGGCCAACGTCCTGACTTTC. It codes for CASKDRANVLTF.

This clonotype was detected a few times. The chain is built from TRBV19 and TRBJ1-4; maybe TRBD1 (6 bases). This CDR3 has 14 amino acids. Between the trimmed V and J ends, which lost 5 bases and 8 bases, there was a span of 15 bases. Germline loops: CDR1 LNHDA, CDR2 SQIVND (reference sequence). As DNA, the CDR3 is TGTGCCAGTAGTGGAGCGGGGGCTAGGGAAAAACTGTTTTTT. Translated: CASSGAGAREKLFF.

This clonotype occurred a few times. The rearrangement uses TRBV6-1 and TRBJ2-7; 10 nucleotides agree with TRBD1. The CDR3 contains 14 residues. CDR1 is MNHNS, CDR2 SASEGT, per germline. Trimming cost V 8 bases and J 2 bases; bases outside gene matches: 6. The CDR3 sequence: CASRPGQGTYEQYF. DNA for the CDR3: TGTGCCAGCCGACCGGGACAGGGGACCTACGAGCAGTACTTC.